The clone carrying this T cell receptor beta chain has ten or more counts. V lost 6 bases, J lost 2 bases, and 10 bases lay in between. Germline-derived CDR1 and CDR2 are SQVTM and ANQGSEA. This CDR3 is built from 12 residues. Alpha and beta chains were covered, as first-strand cDNA relied on TRAV- and TRBV-specific primers. TCRs underwent 20 PCR cycles of amplification with a constant-region primer and V-primer adapter. The mRNA which had been isolated was amplified by in vitro transcription. TCRdb re-called the reads through MiXCR, storing one row per CDR3 protein. There are around 58,000 distinct CDR3 sequences in the sample; around 23% occur only once, and around 7% lies in the top ten. These data come from a study of low-dose radiotherapy and immunotherapy resistance in tumors. Study at large: A dose of 300 mg of oral aspirin was taken by patients daily for four cycles from cycle 1 day 1.

Time point meaning: after trial treatment. Treatment defined: LDRT plus nivolumab, ipilimumab, low-dose cyclophosphamide and aspirin (RACIN trial). Donors, who were enrolled in a single-arm phase I dose-escalation trial, received nivolumab, ipilimumab, aspirin, low-dose cyclophosphamide and low-dose radiotherapy. Eligibility was restricted to patients presenting with advanced solid tumors that lacked tumor-infiltrating lymphocytes. The specimen comprised PBMCs, sampled after low-dose radiotherapy plus immunotherapy. The chain carries TRBV29-1 and TRBJ1-2; possible D gene TRBD1, 6 bases. This receptor was taken from a male donor with prostate cancer. In nucleotides, the CDR3 is TGCAGCGTCGCCGACAGGAACTATGGCTACACCTTC. As protein: CSVADRNYGYTF.